The 25 T cell receptor beta chains below were found in one sample sequenced in a study of blood T cells in healthy people across ages. The authors ran a second PCR of roughly 6 to 12 cycles using a sample-barcoded 5' primer and a J-beta primer mix. TCRdb fed the 5' RACE reads into MiXCR, producing one record per CDR3 protein. Of approximately 1.5 million distinct CDR3 sequences listed, roughly two fifths were seen once; the top ten hold approximately 4%. The sequenced sample was blood. These receptors were collected from a woman between 18 and 29 years old in good health.

The chain employs TRBV4-3 and TRBJ2-1, with D possibly matching TRBD2 (5 bases). This CDR3 has 18 amino acids. With 0 bases removed from V and 8 bases from J, the gap between germline ends came to 23 bases. CDR1 is LGHNA and CDR2 is YSLEER in the germline V gene. DNA for the CDR3: TGCGCCAGCAGCCAAGATCAAATCGGTTGTAAAACCGGGGATGAGCAGTTCTTC. It translates to CASSQDQIGCKTGDEQFF.

The J gene is TRBJ2-1, the V gene TRBV24-1; 12 nucleotides match TRBD2. Losses at the gene ends were 4 bases for V and 8 bases for J; bases not matched to a gene: 5. The V gene's germline CDR1 is KGHDR and CDR2 SFDVKD. This CDR3 has 15 amino acids. In DNA form, the CDR3 reads TGTGCCACCAGTGACCCTAGCGGGGGGGCCCATGAGCAGTTCTTC. Translated, it gives CATSDPSGGAHEQFF.

Of note for this clonotype: At one of its ends the junction is not consistent with the germline gene, which may arise from a read error. The chain recombines TRBV9 with TRBJ2-1; D is ambiguous. Germline CDR1 is SGDLS and CDR2 is YYNGEE. CDR3 length: 15 amino acids. The CDR3 loop is CASSVDGDNYKEQFF. The CDR3, as DNA: TGTGCCAGCAGCGTAGATGGGGATAACTACAAGGAGCAGTTCTTC.

This sequence joins TRBV4-3 and TRBJ2-1, with a possible D match to TRBD1 (5 bases). CDR1 is LGHNA and CDR2 is YSLEER in the germline V gene. V lost 4 bases, J lost 3 bases, and 19 bases lay in between. This CDR3 contains 17 residues. The CDR3 sequence: CASSRSREGPLYNEQFF. The CDR3 nucleotides read TGCGCCAGCAGCCGATCCAGGGAAGGCCCCCTCTACAATGAGCAGTTCTTC.

The V call is TRBV7-9, the J call TRBJ2-7; D gene unclear. CDR1 SEHNR and CDR2 FQNEAQ come from the germline V gene (reference sequence). This CDR3 contains 10 residues. The ends were cut back, 9 bases at V and 7 bases at J, with 10 bases in the middle. In DNA, the CDR3 is TGTGCCAGTTCCACCGGGGAGCAGTACTTC. Translated: CASSTGEQYF.

This chain connects TRBV5-1 to TRBJ2-1, with 9 positions matching TRBD2. The CDR3 is 16 amino acids. V shed 3 bases and J 10 bases; nucleotides not matched to a gene: 14. Germline CDR1 SGHRS, CDR2 YFSETQ. DNA for the CDR3: TGCGCCAGCAGCTCGCTACTCGCGGGAGGGCCGGGAGAGCAGTTCTTC. It specifies CASSSLLAGGPGEQFF. The whole variable domain, remainder taken from reference TRBV5-1 and TRBJ2-1, is KAGVTQTPRYLIKTRGQQVTLSCSPISGHRSVSWYQQTPGQGLQFLFEYFSETQRNKGNFPGRFSGRQFSNSRSEMNVSTLELGDSALYLCASSSLLAGGPGEQFFGPGTRLTVL.

The chain employs TRBV20-1 and TRBJ2-1; D call uncertain. From germline, CDR1 is DFQATT and CDR2 SNEGSKA (reference sequence). The CDR3 length is 11 residues. V gave up 5 bases and J gave up 3 bases, with 5 bases separating them. For the CDR3, the DNA is TGCAGTGCTGATTACTACAATGAGCAGTTCTTC. Translating gives CSADYYNEQFF.

This clonotype showed up just a few times. J is TRBJ2-1 and V is TRBV29-1; D remains unclear. Deletions cut 4 bases from V and 0 bases from J, with 16 bases between. CDR3 length equals 16 residues. Germline V gives CDR1 SQVTM, CDR2 ANQGSEA. The CDR3 sequence is CSVGGVDGSSYNEQFF. CDR3 sequence (DNA): TGCAGCGTTGGGGGTGTGGACGGCAGCTCCTACAATGAGCAGTTCTTC.

V gene TRBV19 combines with J gene TRBJ1-2, with 10 bases identical to TRBD1. Trimming at V came to 7 bases and at J to 4 bases, leaving 9 bases not matched to a gene. The CDR3 runs 15 residues. Per germline, CDR1 LNHDA and CDR2 SQIVND (reference sequence). The CDR3, as DNA: TGTGCCAGTATAACGGACAGGGGGTTTAGCTATGGCTACACCTTC. Its protein is CASITDRGFSYGYTF.

This chain's CDR3 is CASRTGGPEAFF. CDR3 nucleotides: TGTGCCAGCCGGACAGGGGGCCCTGAAGCTTTCTTT. The rearrangement uses TRBV7-9 and TRBJ1-1; TRBD1 aligns across 11 bases. CDR3 length: 12 amino acids. Germline-derived CDR1 and CDR2 are SEHNR and FQNEAQ (reference sequence). Trimming cost V 8 bases and J 6 bases; bases outside gene matches: 2.

For the CDR3, the DNA is TGTGCCAGCACCTCAGGGGCCAAAAACATTCAGTACTTC. Protein: CASTSGAKNIQYF. V and J are TRBV28 and TRBJ2-4; weak D call: TRBD1 (5 bases). The V and J ends lost 7 bases and 1 base respectively, with 8 bases between them. The CDR3 loop spans 13 amino acids. CDR1 and CDR2 (germline): MDHEN, SYDVKM.

The chain employs TRBV3-1 and TRBJ2-2; possibly TRBD2 for D (6 bases). V gave up 3 bases and J gave up 3 bases, with 11 bases separating them. Germline CDR1 reads LGHDT; CDR2 reads YNNKEL (reference sequence). The CDR3 has 15 amino acids. CDR3 nucleotides: TGTGCCAGCAGCCATCTCGGCGGGGACACCGGGGAGCTGTTTTTT. Protein sequence: CASSHLGGDTGELFF.

This clonotype was observed a handful of times. CDR3 sequence (DNA): TGTGCCAGCAGCTCGGACTGGGGAGGGGAGACCCAGTACTTC. Protein product: CASSSDWGGETQYF. This chain connects TRBV7-9 to TRBJ2-5; 7 bases match TRBD2. The CDR3 contains 14 residues. CDR1 and CDR2 from the germline V gene are SEHNR and FQNEAQ (reference sequence). V gave up 4 bases and J gave up 5 bases; unmatched junction bases: 7.

In its sample, this clonotype was seen once. The chain joins TRBV20-1 to TRBJ1-1; D remains ambiguous. The ends were cut back, 7 bases at V and 0 bases at J, with 9 bases in the middle. Germline CDR1 DFQATT, CDR2 SNEGSKA (reference sequence). This CDR3 contains 12 residues. CDR3 residues: CSGRRMNTEAFF. CDR3 coding DNA: TGCAGTGGAAGACGGATGAACACTGAAGCTTTCTTT.

The chain recombines TRBV25-1 with TRBJ2-1; possible D gene TRBD1, 6 bases. The CDR3 sequence is 13 residues long. Per the germline V gene, CDR1 is MGHDK and CDR2 is SYGVNS. Deletions cut 6 bases from V and 5 bases from J, with 11 bases between. This CDR3 is CASRSQGNNEQFF. CDR3 in DNA: TGTGCCAGCAGGTCACAGGGTAACAATGAGCAGTTCTTC.

This clonotype was counted once. The rearrangement links TRBV7-9 to TRBJ2-7, with 14 bases fitting TRBD2. V lost 11 bases, J lost 10 bases, and 10 bases stayed unmatched. The CDR3 is made up of 13 amino acids. CDR1 and CDR2 from the germline V gene are SEHNR and FQNEAQ (reference sequence). The CDR3 loop reads CAGGLAGGEAQYF. The CDR3 nucleotides are TGTGCCGGAGGACTAGCGGGGGGAGAGGCCCAGTACTTC. The whole variable domain, filled in from reference TRBV7-9 and TRBJ2-7, reads DTGVSQNPRHKITKRGQNVTFRCDPISEHNRLYWYRQTLGQGPEFLTYFQNEAQLEKSRLLSDRFSAERPKGSFSTLEIQRTEQGDSAMYLCAGGLAGGEAQYFGPGTRLTVT.

This clonotype has more than one count but fewer than ten. This chain uses TRBV10-2 with TRBJ1-1; perhaps TRBD1 as D (6 bases). Trimming removed 7 bases at V and 4 bases at J, with 25 bases between. The CDR3 sequence is 17 residues long. Germline V gene sequence: CDR1 WSHSY, CDR2 SAAADI. The CDR3 nucleotides read TGCGCCAGCACGTCTCAGGGGACGGCTCCGGGAGGCACTGAAGCTTTCTTT. Amino acid sequence: CASTSQGTAPGGTEAFF.

There are many counts of this clonotype. This chain links TRBV4-3 with TRBJ2-7; D is possibly TRBD1 (5 bases). The CDR3 covers 14 residues. V was cut by 3 bases and J by 1 base, with 10 bases left in between. Germline V gene data show CDR1 as LGHNA and CDR2 as YSLEER. The CDR3: CASSQSRVSYEQYF. The DNA of the CDR3 is TGCGCCAGCAGCCAGAGCAGGGTTTCCTACGAGCAGTACTTC.

This clonotype occurred many times. This chain links TRBV7-2 with TRBJ2-1; D remains ambiguous. This CDR3 spans 14 amino acids. Germline V gene data show CDR1 as SGHTA and CDR2 as FQGNSA. V was trimmed by 2 bases and J by 6 bases, leaving 11 bases between them. CDR3 sequence reads: CASSLFSAINEQFF. The CDR3 DNA reads TGTGCCAGCAGCTTATTCTCGGCGATCAATGAGCAGTTCTTC.

This clonotype was counted a few times. This sequence joins TRBV7-9 and TRBJ1-6, with a weak D call TRBD1 (6 bases). The germline V and J ends were trimmed by 3 bases and 10 bases, with 13 bases remaining between them. CDR3 length: 14 amino acids. Germline assignment: CDR1 SEHNR and CDR2 FQNEAQ (reference sequence). CDR3 coding DNA: TGTGCCAGCAGCTTCACAGGGTTGGGATCACCCCTCCACTTT. It encodes CASSFTGLGSPLHF.

V gene TRBV28 combines with J gene TRBJ2-7; D is unclear. The ends were cut back, 5 bases at V and 4 bases at J, with 15 bases in the middle. This CDR3 region has 14 residues. CDR1 and CDR2 (germline): MDHEN, SYDVKM. Written as DNA, the CDR3 is TGTGCCAGCAGTACGGTCTCACGGAGTTACGAGCAGTACTTC. Translation gives CASSTVSRSYEQYF. The variable domain in full, completed from reference TRBV28 and TRBJ2-7, reads DVKVTQSSRYLVKRTGEKVFLECVQDMDHENMFWYRQDPGLGLRLIYFSYDVKMKEKGDIPEGYSVSREKKERFSLILESASTNQTSMYLCASSTVSRSYEQYFGPGTRLTVT.

This clonotype was seen a handful of times. The CDR3: CASSLATATYTEAFF. CDR3 bases: TGTGCCAGCAGCTTAGCGACAGCAACCTACACTGAAGCTTTCTTT. The chain couples TRBV7-9 to TRBJ1-1; D perhaps matches TRBD1 (5 bases). Germline CDR1 is SEHNR and CDR2 is FQNEAQ (reference sequence). This CDR3 spans 15 amino acids. Trimming stripped 0 bases from V and 3 bases from J, with 11 bases between.

This clonotype appeared a few times. The rearrangement joins TRBV11-2 to TRBJ2-3; tentatively, D is TRBD1 or TRBD2 (5 bases each). V was pared by 5 bases and J by 4 bases, with 13 bases between. In germline, CDR1 is SGHAT, CDR2 FQNNGV. The CDR3 totals 14 residues. For the CDR3, the DNA is TGTGCCAGCAGCCGGGGCCCTCGCTCAGATACGCAGTATTTT. Translating gives CASSRGPRSDTQYF. The full variable domain, in which reference TRBV11-2 and TRBJ2-3 provide the parts outside the CDR3, is EAGVAQSPRYKIIEKRQSVAFWCNPISGHATLYWYQQILGQGPKLLIQFQNNGVVDDSQLPKDRFSAERLKGVDSTLKIQPAKLEDSAVYLCASSRGPRSDTQYFGPGTRLTVL.

The chain links TRBV20-1 to TRBJ2-2, with D possibly TRBD2 on 5 matching bases. V was clipped by 3 bases and J by 5 bases, with 16 bases between them. The germline V gene encodes CDR1 DFQATT and CDR2 SNEGSKA (reference sequence). The CDR3 totals 15 residues. The CDR3 reads CSASGLARGTGELFF. In DNA form, the CDR3 reads TGCAGTGCTAGCGGGCTAGCCCGCGGGACCGGGGAGCTGTTTTTT.

This chain joins TRBV25-1 and TRBJ2-3, with 8 bases identical to TRBD2. Germline V lookup: CDR1 MGHDK, CDR2 SYGVNS. With 4 bases clipped from V and 4 bases from J, the junction kept 7 bases outside the gene matches. The CDR3 has 15 residues. The CDR3, as DNA: TGTGCCAGCAGTGCACCGGGGGGGGTGGCAGATACGCAGTATTTT. Translated: CASSAPGGVADTQYF.